This T cell receptor (beta chain) was documented in a study of cytomegalovirus exposure and HLA in healthy donors. Study information: The same platform as the 500 to 700 first-cohort repertoires was used for the 130 or so validation repertoires, a later analysis reported.

Whole-study results and caveats: Some public TCRs appeared in many individuals, while most sequences were rare.

The data were produced by immunoSEQ multiplex PCR, yet TCRdb's version contains in-frame clones alone and is incomplete. The sample contains approximately 160,000 clones, 70% to 90% of which appear only once. The CDR3 spans 15 residues. V trimming: 5 bases; J trimming: 5 bases; junction bases outside the gene matches: 7. The germline CDR1 and CDR2 sequences are SGHDT and YYEEEE. With regard to this clone: The antigen is undetermined.

This chain links TRBV5-6 with TRBJ2-1, with 10 bases matching TRBD1. Sequencing used PBMCs. This sequence was found in a woman aged 25 to 39 in good health and CMV-seronegative. This CDR3 is CASRATGGADNEQFF. The CDR3 DNA reads TGTGCCAGCAGAGCGACAGGGGGCGCGGACAATGAGCAGTTCTTC. The complete variable domain, with remaining parts taken from reference TRBV5-6 and TRBJ2-1, reads DAGVTQSPTHLIKTRGQQVTLRCSPKSGHDTVSWYQQALGQGPQFIFQYYEEEERQRGNFPDRFSGHQFPNYSSELNVNALLLGDSALYLCASRATGGADNEQFFGPGTRLTVL.